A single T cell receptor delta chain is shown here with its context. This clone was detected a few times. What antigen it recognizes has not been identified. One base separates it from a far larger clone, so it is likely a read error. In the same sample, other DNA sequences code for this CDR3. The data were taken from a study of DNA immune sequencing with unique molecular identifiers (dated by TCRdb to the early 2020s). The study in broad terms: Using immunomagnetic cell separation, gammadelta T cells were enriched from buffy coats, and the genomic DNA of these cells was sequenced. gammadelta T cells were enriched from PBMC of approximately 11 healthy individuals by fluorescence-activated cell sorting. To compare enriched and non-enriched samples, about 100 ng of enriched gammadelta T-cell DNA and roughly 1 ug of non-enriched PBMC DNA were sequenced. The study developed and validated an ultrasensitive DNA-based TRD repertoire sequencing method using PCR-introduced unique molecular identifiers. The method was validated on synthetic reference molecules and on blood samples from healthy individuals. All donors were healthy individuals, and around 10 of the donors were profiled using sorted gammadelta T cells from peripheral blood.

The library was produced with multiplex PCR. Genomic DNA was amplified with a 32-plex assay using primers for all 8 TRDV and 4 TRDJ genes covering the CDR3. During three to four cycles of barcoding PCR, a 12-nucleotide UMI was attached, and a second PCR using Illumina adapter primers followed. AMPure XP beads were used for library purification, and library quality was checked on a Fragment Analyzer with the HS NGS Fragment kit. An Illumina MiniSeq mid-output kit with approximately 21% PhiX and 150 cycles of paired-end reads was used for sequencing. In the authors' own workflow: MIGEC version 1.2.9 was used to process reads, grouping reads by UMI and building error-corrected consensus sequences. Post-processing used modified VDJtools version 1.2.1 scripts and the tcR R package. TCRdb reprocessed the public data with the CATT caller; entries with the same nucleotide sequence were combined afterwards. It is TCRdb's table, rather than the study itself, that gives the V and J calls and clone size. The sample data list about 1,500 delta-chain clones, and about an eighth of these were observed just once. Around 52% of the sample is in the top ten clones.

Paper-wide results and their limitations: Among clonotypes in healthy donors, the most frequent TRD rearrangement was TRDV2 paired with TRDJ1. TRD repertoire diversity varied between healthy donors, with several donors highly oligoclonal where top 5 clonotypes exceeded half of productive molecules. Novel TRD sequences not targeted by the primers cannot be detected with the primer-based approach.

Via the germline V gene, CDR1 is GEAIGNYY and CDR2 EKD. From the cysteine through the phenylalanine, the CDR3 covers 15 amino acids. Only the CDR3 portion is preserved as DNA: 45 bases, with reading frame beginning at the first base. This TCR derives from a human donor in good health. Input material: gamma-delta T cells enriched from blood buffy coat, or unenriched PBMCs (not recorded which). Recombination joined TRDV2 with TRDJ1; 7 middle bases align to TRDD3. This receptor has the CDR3 CACDLLGTDTDKLIF. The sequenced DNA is TGTGCATGTGACCTACTGGGGACAGACACCGATAAACTCATCTTT.